The 7 T cell receptor beta chains below all came from one sample that was sequenced in a study of cytomegalovirus exposure and HLA in healthy donors. Researchers ran the PCR with 60 Vbeta and 13 Jbeta primers. Some clones are missing from TCRdb's copy, which holds only in-frame ones; the method was immunoSEQ multiplex PCR. The repertoire holds 180,000 or so clones, with less than 90% as singletons. Sequencing was done on a sample of PBMCs. Receptors were obtained from a young woman in good health and CMV-seronegative.

The chain combines TRBV11-3 with TRBJ1-6; D is possibly TRBD1 (6 bases). Germline loops: CDR1 SGHNT, CDR2 YENEEA. The V and J ends lost 1 base and 8 bases respectively, with 18 bases between them. This CDR3 has 17 amino acids. This CDR3 reads CASSLAPPGQHHSPLHF. The CDR3 coding sequence is TGTGCCAGCAGCTTAGCCCCACCCGGACAGCATCATTCACCCCTCCACTTT. Full variable domain (remainder filled in from reference TRBV11-3 and TRBJ1-6): EAGVVQSPRYKIIEKKQPVAFWCNPISGHNTLYWYLQNLGQGPELLIRYENEEAVDDSQLPKDRFSAERLKGVDSTLKIQPAELGDSAVYLCASSLAPPGQHHSPLHFGNGTRLTVT.

The CDR3 DNA reads as TGCGCCAGCAGTCGCGACAATGAGCAGTTCTTC. This gives the protein CASSRDNEQFF. The chain joins TRBV4-1 to TRBJ2-1; unclear D gene. V lost 6 bases to trimming and J lost 5 bases, with 5 bases between them. The CDR3 spans 11 residues. Germline assignment: CDR1 MGHRA and CDR2 YSYEKL.

This rearrangement joins TRBV28 to TRBJ2-2; 8 positions match TRBD2. From germline, CDR1 is MDHEN and CDR2 SYDVKM. This CDR3 contains 15 residues. Trimming cost V 1 base and J 4 bases; bases outside gene matches: 2. Here the CDR3 reads CASSLLLAGTGELFF. Written as DNA, the CDR3 is TGTGCCAGCAGTTTATTGCTAGCGGGCACCGGGGAGCTGTTTTTT.

The chain is built from TRBV6-1 and TRBJ2-3; D unclear. Trimming removed 4 bases at V and 8 bases at J, with 16 bases between. CDR3 size: 14 residues. Germline V lookup: CDR1 MNHNS, CDR2 SASEGT. The CDR3 DNA sequence: TGTGCCAGCAGTGCGACACCTGGTATTGGTACGCAGTATTTT. This sequence encodes CASSATPGIGTQYF.

The V gene is TRBV10-3, the J gene TRBJ2-5; the match to TRBD2 covers 12 bases. Unmatched junction bases numbered 7, after V lost 4 bases and J lost 4 bases. The CDR3 extends over 16 amino acids. Germline V gene lookup returns CDR1 ENHRY and CDR2 SYGVKD. CDR3 residues: CAISVGLAGLRETQYF. CDR3 coding DNA: TGTGCCATCAGTGTCGGACTAGCGGGACTACGAGAGACCCAGTACTTC.

This chain joins TRBV5-1 and TRBJ2-7; weak D call: TRBD1 (6 bases). V was pared by 4 bases and J by 4 bases, with 18 bases between. The CDR3 runs to 15 residues. Germline values: CDR1 SGHRS, CDR2 YFSETQ. The CDR3 loop reads CASSESGTRSYEQYF. CDR3 DNA: TGCGCCAGCAGCGAGTCCGGGACAAGATCTTACGAGCAGTACTTC.

The V gene is TRBV13, the J gene TRBJ2-5; no clear D gene. The J call may be incorrect, as the DNA end agrees better with TRBJ2-7. Germline CDR1 is PRHDT and CDR2 is FYEKMQ (reference sequence). This CDR3 is built from 15 residues. CDR3 bases: TGTGCCAGCAGCTTAGGCTTGGGCAGAACCTACGAGCAGTACTTC. It translates to CASSLGLGRTYEQYF.